The clone carrying this TCR beta chain has more than one count but fewer than ten. Its antigen is as yet unknown. The data were obtained in a study of cytomegalovirus exposure and HLA in healthy donors. Broader study findings: Prior analysis indicated that the majority of TCR beta V segments exhibited productivity approximately 87% or approximately 30% of the time. Near-uniform donor sequencing depth was presumed by presence/absence analyses.

PCR involved 60 Vbeta and 13 Jbeta primers. Per the original methods: Approximately 11 million of around 85 million unique TCR beta chains were shared, per a later count. Profiled with immunoSEQ multiplex PCR; TCRdb holds only in-frame clones, not every one. V and J calls plus clone size are reproduced from that table; the DNA served to infer D and trimming. There are 150,000 or so clones in the sample; 70% to 85% occur only once, and 1.2% to 1.5% lies in the top ten. CDR3 length: 15 amino acids. J was trimmed by 2 bases and V by 2 bases; bases with no gene match: 6. CDR1 and CDR2 (germline): SGHNT, YYREEE (reference sequence).

The V call is TRBV5-4, the J call TRBJ2-7; 8 bases are shared with TRBD2. This sequence was found in a man aged 30-40 years in good health and CMV-seropositive. Source material: PBMCs. DNA for the CDR3: TGTGCCAGCAGCTTTGAGTCGGGGGGGCCCTACGAGCAGTACTTC. Its translation is CASSFESGGPYEQYF.